The 17 T cell receptor beta chains below were found in one sample sequenced in a study of T-cell reconstitution after alpha-beta-depleted transplantation in children (TCRdb year 2016). The protocol used for the library was PCR. The sequencer listed for this sample is Illumina HiSeq 2500. TCR libraries were prepared with molecular barcoding, using unique molecular identifiers to normalize TCRbeta repertoire quantification. TCRdb reran the public reads through fastp at Q25 and MiXCR, keeping productive beta chains. Here each entry gathers all rows of one CDR3 protein and keeps the most common genes and DNA. The sample data list hundreds of thousands of distinct CDR3 sequences, and roughly a quarter of these were observed just once. Around 4.8% of the sample belongs to the ten largest clones. The treatment or condition label of this sample denotes: allogeneic hematopoietic cell transplantation with graft depleted of TCRalphabeta T cells and CD19 B cells.

Sequenced here: PBMCs, mostly from graft donor cells, sampled 360 days after TCRalphabeta/CD19-depleted stem cell transplant. Receptor source: a female patient aged 2-10 years who had a stem cell transplant for congenital amegakaryocytic thrombocytopenia, so the T cells may come from the graft donor.

This chain links TRBV6-5 with TRBJ2-3; D perhaps matches TRBD2 (6 bases). This CDR3 spans 16 amino acids. Germline V lookup: CDR1 MNHEY, CDR2 SVGAGI. Deletions cut 5 bases from V and 0 bases from J, with 15 bases between. The CDR3 bases are TGTGCCAGCAGTCACATTAGCGGCGCTAGCACAGATACGCAGTATTTT. It specifies CASSHISGASTDTQYF.

There are many counts of this clonotype. The chain carries TRBV3-1 and TRBJ1-6; weak D call: TRBD1 (6 bases). CDR1 and CDR2 (germline): LGHDT, YNNKEL (reference sequence). V lost 1 base to trimming and J lost 10 bases, with 11 bases between them. The CDR3 is made up of 14 amino acids. Here the CDR3 reads CASSQVVGGSPLHF. The CDR3 nucleotides are TGTGCCAGCAGCCAAGTAGTTGGGGGCTCACCCCTCCACTTT.

The rearrangement uses TRBV6-9 and TRBJ1-5, with D unclear. Germline-derived CDR1 and CDR2 are MNHGY and SVAAGI. The CDR3 consists of 11 residues. The V end was cut by 10 bases, the J end by 8 bases, with 12 bases between. The CDR3 bases are TGTGCCAACCCCCTAGGAGAGCCCCAGCATTTT. This codes for CANPLGEPQHF.

V and J are TRBV4-1 and TRBJ1-5; D not certain. CDR1 is MGHRA, CDR2 YSYEKL, per germline. Trimming took off 1 base at V and 6 bases at J, with 13 bases between the two ends. This CDR3 is 15 amino acids long. CDR3: CASSQGAGITQPQHF. CDR3 in DNA: TGCGCCAGCAGCCAAGGCGCGGGTATCACTCAGCCCCAGCATTTT.

The V and J genes are TRBV6-1 and TRBJ2-3; 15 bases align to TRBD2. V shed 6 bases, J shed 6 bases, and the junction held 7 bases outside the gene matches. This CDR3 spans 16 amino acids. CDR1 MNHNS and CDR2 SASEGT come from the germline V gene. This CDR3 reads CASRRTSGGANDTQYF. DNA for the CDR3: TGTGCCAGCAGGCGGACTAGCGGGGGGGCCAACGATACGCAGTATTTT.

The chain combines TRBV5-1 with TRBJ2-4; the D gene is possibly TRBD1 (6 bases). Germline values: CDR1 SGHRS, CDR2 YFSETQ. V was cut by 4 bases and J by 6 bases, with 17 bases left in between. The CDR3 sequence is 15 residues long. The CDR3 region has the DNA TGCGCCAGCAGCCCGGGGCAGACAGGACCAAACATTCAGTACTTC. Translated: CASSPGQTGPNIQYF.

V and J are TRBV2 and TRBJ2-2; D perhaps matches TRBD2 (6 bases). The CDR3 sequence is 17 residues long. Per the germline V gene, CDR1 is SNHLY and CDR2 is FYNNEI. V lost 6 bases and J 4 bases, leaving 21 bases between the germline ends. CDR3 bases: TGTGCCAGCAGGAGGGACTCCTATAAATCGGCCACCGGGGAGCTGTTTTTT. Its protein is CASRRDSYKSATGELFF. The variable domain in full, with the rest retrieved from reference TRBV2 and TRBJ2-2, is EPEVTQTPSHQVTQMGQEVILRCVPISNHLYFYWYRQILGQKVEFLVSFYNNEISEKSEIFDDQFSVERPDGSNFTLKIRSTKLEDSAMYFCASRRDSYKSATGELFFGEGSRLTVL.

In its sample, this clonotype was seen many times. CDR3 region: CAIRGRSSGDSYEQYF. The CDR3 DNA follows: TGTGCCATCAGGGGTCGTTCTAGCGGGGATTCCTACGAGCAGTACTTC. This chain uses TRBV10-3 with TRBJ2-7, with 9 bases identical to TRBD2. V trimming: 6 bases; J trimming: 1 base; junction bases outside the gene matches: 10. Germline CDR1 is ENHRY and CDR2 is SYGVKD. This CDR3 has 16 amino acids.

The gene calls are TRBV4-3 and TRBJ2-3; 8 bases match TRBD2. CDR1 is LGHNA and CDR2 is YSLEER in the germline V gene. The CDR3 loop spans 20 amino acids. The junction had 21 bases not matched to a gene; V was cut back by 4 bases and J by 3 bases. The CDR3 reads CASSPRPWFERELWTDTQYF. The CDR3 coding sequence is TGCGCCAGCAGCCCTCGGCCCTGGTTTGAGCGGGAGTTGTGGACAGATACGCAGTATTTT.

The chain joins TRBV2 to TRBJ2-2; no clear D gene. The CDR3 covers 15 residues. Germline V gene sequence: CDR1 SNHLY, CDR2 FYNNEI. V was pared by 3 bases and J by 2 bases, with 10 bases between. CDR3 loop: CASSEVRRNTGELFF. CDR3 coding DNA: TGTGCCAGCAGTGAGGTTCGAAGAAACACCGGGGAGCTGTTTTTT.

This clonotype has a single count. The V gene is TRBV20-1, the J gene TRBJ1-1, with D uncertain. The V gene's germline CDR1 is DFQATT and CDR2 SNEGSKA (reference sequence). The length of the CDR3 is 16 residues. V gave up 0 bases and J gave up 0 bases, with 14 bases separating them. The CDR3 DNA is TGCAGTGCTAGAGAGGGAGTTTGGCTTATGAACACTGAAGCTTTCTTT. Translated: CSAREGVWLMNTEAFF.

By share, this clonotype ranks as medium-sized (0.01 to 0.1%). This chain joins TRBV10-3 and TRBJ2-7; the D is unclear. Germline V lookup: CDR1 ENHRY, CDR2 SYGVKD. Trimming pared 3 bases from V and 0 bases from J, leaving 15 bases between. The CDR3 runs 16 residues. This CDR3 is CAISEGRIFSSYEQYF. In DNA form, the CDR3 reads TGTGCCATCAGTGAAGGACGGATCTTCTCCTCCTACGAGCAGTACTTC.

This clonotype showed up just a few times. The chain combines TRBV5-1 with TRBJ2-7; no firm D call. Looked up from germline, CDR1 is SGHRS and CDR2 is YFSETQ. Trimming stripped 0 bases from V and 4 bases from J, with 11 bases between. The CDR3 is made up of 14 amino acids. The CDR3: CASSLAEEGYEQYF. CDR3 nucleotide sequence: TGCGCCAGCAGCTTGGCCGAAGAAGGGTACGAGCAGTACTTC.

The J gene is TRBJ1-4, the V gene TRBV2; no definite D call. Looked up from germline, CDR1 is SNHLY and CDR2 is FYNNEI. Trimming removed 7 bases at V and 0 bases at J, with 12 bases between. This CDR3 has 15 residues. CDR3 bases: TGTGCCAGCAAACAGAGACGGGCAACTAATGAAAAACTGTTTTTT. Amino acids: CASKQRRATNEKLFF.

This clonotype came up a few times. The rearrangement links TRBV20-1 to TRBJ2-3; maybe TRBD2 (5 bases). Germline-derived CDR1 and CDR2 are DFQATT and SNEGSKA (reference sequence). CDR3 size: 14 residues. Trimming took off 6 bases at V and 0 bases at J, with 13 bases between the two ends. Here the CDR3 DNA reads TGCAGTGCCCATGACGGCGGGAGCACAGATACGCAGTATTTT. Translation: CSAHDGGSTDTQYF.

This clonotype was seen only a few times. The genes are TRBV6-4 and TRBJ2-3; 9 bases map to TRBD1. With 2 bases clipped from V and 5 bases from J, the junction kept 14 bases outside the gene matches. There are 18 residues in the CDR3. Germline values: CDR1 MRHNA, CDR2 SNTAGT. As DNA, the CDR3 is TGTGCCAGCAGTGACGGGGTGGCTTCGCGACAGGGGGTAGATACGCAGTATTTT. Its translation is CASSDGVASRQGVDTQYF.

This clonotype was detected ten times or more. This chain links TRBV6-2 or TRBV6-3 with TRBJ2-5, with D possibly TRBD2 on 5 matching bases. Trimming pared 7 bases from V and 1 base from J, leaving 10 bases between. The CDR3 runs to 13 residues. Germline CDR1 is MNHEY and CDR2 is SVGEGT. The CDR3 protein is CASTLGIQETQYF. For the CDR3, the DNA is TGTGCCAGCACCCTCGGGATCCAAGAGACCCAGTACTTC.